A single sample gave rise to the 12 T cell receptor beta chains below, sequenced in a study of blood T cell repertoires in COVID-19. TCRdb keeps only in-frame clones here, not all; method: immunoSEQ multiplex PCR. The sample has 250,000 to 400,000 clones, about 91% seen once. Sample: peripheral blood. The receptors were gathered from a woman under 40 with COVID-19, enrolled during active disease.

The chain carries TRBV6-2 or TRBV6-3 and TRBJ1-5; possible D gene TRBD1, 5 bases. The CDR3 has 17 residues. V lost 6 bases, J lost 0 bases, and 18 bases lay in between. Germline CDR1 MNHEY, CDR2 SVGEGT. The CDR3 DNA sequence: TGTGCCAGCAGCCTTAGTTTGACAGCGAATAGCAATCAGCCCCAGCATTTT. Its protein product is CASSLSLTANSNQPQHF.

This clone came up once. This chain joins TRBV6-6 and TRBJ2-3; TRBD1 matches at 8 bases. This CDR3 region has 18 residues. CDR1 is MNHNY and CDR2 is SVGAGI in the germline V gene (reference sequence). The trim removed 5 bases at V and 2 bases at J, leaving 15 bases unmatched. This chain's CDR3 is CASSPKGQARLYTDTQYF. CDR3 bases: TGTGCCAGCAGTCCGAAGGGACAGGCGCGACTTTACACAGATACGCAGTATTTT.

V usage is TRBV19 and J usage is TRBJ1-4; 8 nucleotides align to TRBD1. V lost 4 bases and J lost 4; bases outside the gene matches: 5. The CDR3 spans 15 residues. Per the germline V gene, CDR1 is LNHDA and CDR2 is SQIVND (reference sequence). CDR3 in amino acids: CASSTQGAGNEKLFF. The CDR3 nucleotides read TGTGCCAGTAGTACTCAGGGGGCGGGTAATGAAAAACTGTTTTTT.

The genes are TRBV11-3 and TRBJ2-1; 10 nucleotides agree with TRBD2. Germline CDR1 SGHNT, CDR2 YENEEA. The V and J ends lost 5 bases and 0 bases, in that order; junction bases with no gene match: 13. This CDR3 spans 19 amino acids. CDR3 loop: CASSPLVLAGESSYNEQFF. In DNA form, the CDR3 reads TGTGCCAGCAGCCCCCTTGTGCTAGCGGGGGAAAGCTCCTACAATGAGCAGTTCTTC.

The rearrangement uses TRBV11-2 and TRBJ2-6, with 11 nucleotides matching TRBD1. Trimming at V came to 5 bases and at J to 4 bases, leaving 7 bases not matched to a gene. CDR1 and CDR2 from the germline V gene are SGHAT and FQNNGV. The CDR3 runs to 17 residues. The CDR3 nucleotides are TGTGCCAGCAGCCCTGGACAGGGGGCAGGAGGGGCCAACGTCCTGACTTTC. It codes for CASSPGQGAGGANVLTF.

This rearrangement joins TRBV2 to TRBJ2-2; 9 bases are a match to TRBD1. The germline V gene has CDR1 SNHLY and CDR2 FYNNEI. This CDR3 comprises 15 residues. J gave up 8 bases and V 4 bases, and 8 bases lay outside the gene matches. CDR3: CASSGRDRVPGELFF. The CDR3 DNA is TGTGCCAGCAGTGGACGGGACAGGGTCCCGGGGGAGCTGTTTTTT.

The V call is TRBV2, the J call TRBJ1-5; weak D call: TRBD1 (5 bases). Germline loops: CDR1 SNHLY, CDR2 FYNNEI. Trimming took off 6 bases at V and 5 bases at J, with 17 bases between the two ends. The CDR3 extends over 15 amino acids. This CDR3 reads CASRGTGQRHQPQHF. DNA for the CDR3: TGTGCCAGCAGGGGAACAGGACAAAGACATCAGCCCCAGCATTTT. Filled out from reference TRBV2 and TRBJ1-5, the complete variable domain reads EPEVTQTPSHQVTQMGQEVILRCVPISNHLYFYWYRQILGQKVEFLVSFYNNEISEKSEIFDDQFSVERPDGSNFTLKIRSTKLEDSAMYFCASRGTGQRHQPQHFGDGTRLSIL.

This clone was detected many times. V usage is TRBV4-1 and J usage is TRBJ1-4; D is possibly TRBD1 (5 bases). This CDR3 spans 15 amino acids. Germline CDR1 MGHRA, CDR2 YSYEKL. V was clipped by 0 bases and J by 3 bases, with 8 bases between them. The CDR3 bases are TGCGCCAGCAGCCAAGATAGGGGATCTAATGAAAAACTGTTTTTT. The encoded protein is CASSQDRGSNEKLFF.

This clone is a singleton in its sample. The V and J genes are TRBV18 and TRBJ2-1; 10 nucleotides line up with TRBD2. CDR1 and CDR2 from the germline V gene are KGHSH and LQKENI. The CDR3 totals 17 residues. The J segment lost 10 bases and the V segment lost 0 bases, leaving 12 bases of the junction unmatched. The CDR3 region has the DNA TGTGCCAGCTCACCACCCCTAATTGTAGCGGGGGGCCCGGAGCAGTTCTTC. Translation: CASSPPLIVAGGPEQFF.

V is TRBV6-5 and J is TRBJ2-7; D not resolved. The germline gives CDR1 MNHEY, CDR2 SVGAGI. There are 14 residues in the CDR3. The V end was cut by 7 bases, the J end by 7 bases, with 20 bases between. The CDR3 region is CASIPIPYTKEQYV. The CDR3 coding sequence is TGTGCCAGCATCCCCATACCATACACGAAAGAGCAGTACGTC.

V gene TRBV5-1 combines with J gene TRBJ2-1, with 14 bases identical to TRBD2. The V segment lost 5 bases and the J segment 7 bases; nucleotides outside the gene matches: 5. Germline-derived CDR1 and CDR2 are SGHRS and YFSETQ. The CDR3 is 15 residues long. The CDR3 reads CASSYGLAGGNEQFF. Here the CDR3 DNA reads TGCGCCAGCAGTTATGGACTAGCGGGGGGTAATGAGCAGTTCTTC.

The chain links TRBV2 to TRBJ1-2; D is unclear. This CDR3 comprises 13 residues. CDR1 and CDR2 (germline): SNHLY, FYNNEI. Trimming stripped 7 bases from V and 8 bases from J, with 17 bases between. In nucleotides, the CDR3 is TGTGCCAGCAACCAGTATCTCGGGTGGGGCTACACCTTC. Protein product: CASNQYLGWGYTF.